What follows are 15 T cell receptor beta chains derived from one specimen sequenced in a study of blood T cell repertoires in COVID-19. The method was immunoSEQ multiplex PCR; TCRdb's version includes in-frame clones alone and lacks a portion of them. This table holds 140,000 to 150,000 clones, roughly 86% found once. Input material: peripheral blood. The receptors here all came from a human donor in a cohort sampled during active COVID-19.

This rearrangement joins TRBV18 to TRBJ1-6, with 7 bases identical to TRBD1. This CDR3 spans 14 amino acids. V shed 4 bases, J shed 7 bases, and the junction held 4 bases outside the gene matches. Germline CDR1 KGHSH, CDR2 LQKENI. DNA for the CDR3: TGTGCCAGCTCACTTCGGGACAGCAATTCACCCCTCCACTTT. Its translation: CASSLRDSNSPLHF. The complete variable domain, with remaining parts taken from reference TRBV18 and TRBJ1-6, reads NAGVMQNPRHLVRRRGQEARLRCSPMKGHSHVYWYRQLPEEGLKFMVYLQKENIIDESGMPKERFSAEFPKEGPSILRIQQVVRGDSAAYFCASSLRDSNSPLHFGNGTRLTVT.

The chain links TRBV3-1 (or the pseudogene TRBV3-2) to TRBJ2-7, with 7 bases fitting TRBD1. This CDR3 region has 13 residues. Germline-derived CDR1 and CDR2 are LGHDT and YNNKEL (reference sequence). J lost 6 bases, V lost 4 bases, and 6 bases had no gene match. The CDR3 loop reads CASSRQGTGEQYF. The CDR3 nucleotides are TGTGCCAGCAGCCGACAGGGAACGGGCGAGCAGTACTTC.

The J gene is TRBJ2-5, the V gene TRBV6-2 or TRBV6-3; TRBD2 agrees at 10 bases. J gave up 2 bases and V 1 base, and 13 bases lay outside the gene matches. CDR3 length: 19 residues. Germline lookup yields CDR1 MNHEY and CDR2 SVGEGT. CDR3 loop: CASSYYRGQIAGGQETQYF. Written as DNA, the CDR3 is TGTGCCAGCAGTTACTATAGAGGTCAAATAGCGGGAGGACAAGAGACCCAGTACTTC.

The genes are TRBV18 and TRBJ2-1; TRBD2 matches 12 bases. The CDR3 sequence is 15 residues long. V shed 0 bases and J 9 bases; nucleotides not matched to a gene: 3. CDR1 and CDR2 from the germline V gene are KGHSH and LQKENI. The CDR3 loop is CASSPPLAGGGEQFF. CDR3 DNA sequence: TGTGCCAGCTCACCACCACTAGCGGGAGGAGGTGAGCAGTTCTTC.

The genes are TRBV7-6 and TRBJ1-1; D gene unclear. Trimming removed 1 base at V and 9 bases at J, with 12 bases between. The CDR3 sequence is 13 residues long. CDR1 is SGHVS and CDR2 is FNYEAQ in the germline V gene. The CDR3 DNA follows: TGTGCCAGCAGCTTAGACCCCTCGGGGAAAGCTTTCTTT. As protein: CASSLDPSGKAFF.

This sequence joins TRBV7-8 and TRBJ1-1; 7 nucleotides line up with TRBD1. Germline CDR1 reads SGHVS; CDR2 reads FQNEAQ. CDR3 size: 14 residues. After removal of 5 bases from V and 1 base from J, the junction contained 4 bases not matched to a gene. The CDR3 loop reads CASSLRGPNTEAFF. The CDR3 DNA sequence: TGTGCCAGCAGCCTAAGGGGGCCGAACACTGAAGCTTTCTTT.

The V call is TRBV6-2 or TRBV6-3, the J call TRBJ2-7; 9 nucleotides align to TRBD2. Germline lookup yields CDR1 MNHEY and CDR2 SVGEGT. The length of the CDR3 is 15 residues. The junction had 5 bases not matched to a gene; V was cut back by 5 bases and J by 0 bases. CDR3 nucleotide sequence: TGTGCCAGCAGTAAGCGGGGGGACCCCTCCTACGAGCAGTACTTC. Its translation: CASSKRGDPSYEQYF.

This chain links TRBV5-4 with TRBJ2-3; unclear D gene. The CDR3 is 13 amino acids. V lost 0 bases to trimming and J lost 6 bases, with 8 bases between them. The germline V gene encodes CDR1 SGHNT and CDR2 YYREEE (reference sequence). CDR3 DNA sequence: TGTGCCAGCAGCTTGGGTCAGGCGGATACGCAGTATTTT. Translating it yields CASSLGQADTQYF.

The chain uses TRBV30 and TRBJ1-3; no firm D call. The V end was cut by 2 bases, the J end by 2 bases, with 10 bases between. The V gene's germline CDR1 is GTSNPN and CDR2 SVGIG (reference sequence). The CDR3 is 14 amino acids. The CDR3 DNA reads as TGTGCCTGGAGTAGCGGCTTAACTGGAAACACCATATATTTT. Protein: CAWSSGLTGNTIYF.

The chain is built from TRBV7-2 and TRBJ2-1; perhaps TRBD1 as D (6 bases). The germline CDR1 and CDR2 sequences are SGHTA and FQGNSA. This CDR3 comprises 18 residues. V lost 0 bases and J lost 1, with 16 bases in between. Written as DNA, the CDR3 is TGTGCCAGCAGCTTAGCGGGGGCTAGCCTCTATTCCTACAATGAGCAGTTCTTC. It translates to CASSLAGASLYSYNEQFF.

This chain joins TRBV30 and TRBJ1-1; D gene unclear. This CDR3 region has 14 residues. Trimming left V 4 bases short and J 3 bases short, with 15 bases between. Germline V gene sequence: CDR1 GTSNPN, CDR2 SVGIG (reference sequence). In nucleotides, the CDR3 is TGTGCCTGGACCCTCCACCGCACAGACACTGAAGCTTTCTTT. It translates to CAWTLHRTDTEAFF.

Details on this clone: Other DNA sequences within the sample encode an identical CDR3. This chain joins TRBV18 and TRBJ1-1, with 7 bases identical to TRBD1. Per germline, CDR1 KGHSH and CDR2 LQKENI. The CDR3 length is 14 residues. Germline trimming cut 3 bases from V and 5 bases from J; bases unmatched to any gene: 6. The CDR3 here is CASSPDRVGTEAFF. The CDR3, as DNA: TGTGCCAGCTCACCCGACAGGGTCGGGACTGAAGCTTTCTTT.

This clone has more than one count but fewer than ten. This chain uses TRBV7-9 with TRBJ1-2, with D perhaps matching TRBD1 (5 bases). Per germline, CDR1 SEHNR and CDR2 FQNEAQ (reference sequence). CDR3 size: 15 residues. The ends were cut back, 5 bases at V and 0 bases at J, with 13 bases in the middle. The DNA for the CDR3 is TGTGCCAGCAGCCCAGGGCTGTCCGCTAACTATGGCTACACCTTC. It translates to CASSPGLSANYGYTF.

V gene TRBV28 combines with J gene TRBJ2-2; 16 nucleotides align to TRBD2. Germline assignment: CDR1 MDHEN and CDR2 SYDVKM. The length of the CDR3 is 18 residues. Trimming removed 1 base from V and 7 bases from J; junction bases left unmatched: 6. The CDR3 nucleotides read TGTGCCAGCAGTTTATCCGGGACTAGCGGGGGGGCCTTCGGGGAGCTGTTTTTT. Protein sequence: CASSLSGTSGGAFGELFF.

The chain combines TRBV28 with TRBJ1-5; 11 bases are a match to TRBD1. CDR3 length equals 15 residues. With V trimmed by 4 bases and J by 6 bases, 5 bases remained unmatched. Germline V gene sequence: CDR1 MDHEN, CDR2 SYDVKM. The CDR3 loop reads CASSYVGQGGQPQHF. CDR3 sequence (DNA): TGTGCCAGCAGTTACGTGGGACAGGGGGGTCAGCCCCAGCATTTT.